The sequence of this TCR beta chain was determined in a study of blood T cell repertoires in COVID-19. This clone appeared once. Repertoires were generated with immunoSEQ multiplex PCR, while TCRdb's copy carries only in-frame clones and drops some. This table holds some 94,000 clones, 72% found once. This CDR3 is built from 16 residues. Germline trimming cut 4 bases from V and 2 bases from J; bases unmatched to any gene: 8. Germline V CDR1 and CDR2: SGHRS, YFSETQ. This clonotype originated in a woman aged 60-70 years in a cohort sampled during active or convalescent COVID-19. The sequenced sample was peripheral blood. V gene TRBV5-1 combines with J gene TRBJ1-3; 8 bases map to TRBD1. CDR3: CASSAGDRSTGNTIYF. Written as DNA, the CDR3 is TGCGCCAGCAGCGCGGGGGACAGGTCAACTGGAAACACCATATATTTT.